This T cell receptor (beta chain) was identified in a study of shared clonotypes between healthy human individuals. At the level of the study: Plates per donor: three CD4 naive, three CD4 memory, two CD8 naive, one CD8 memory. Whole-study findings and limits: Naive subsets, compared against memory subsets, generally had larger estimated richness values.

Of note for this clone: Its antigen is not known.

Assay runs were performed at deep level. Repertoires were generated with immunoSEQ multiplex PCR, while TCRdb's copy carries only in-frame clones and drops some. The table includes millions of clones, about 95% detected once. Naive CD8 isolation took CD45RO-negative cells positively selected for CCR7 and excluded terminally differentiated effector memory CD45RA+ cells. Free of recent acute infections or vaccinations, the donors were healthy HIV-negative adults. This TCR was sampled from a man in his late teens or twenties in good health. Input material: naive CD8+ T cells sorted from blood.

CDR3 amino acids: CASSKIPLGGTSTDTQYF. DNA for the CDR3: TGTGCCAGCAGTAAAATCCCATTGGGGGGGACTAGCACAGATACGCAGTATTTT. The chain couples TRBV27 to TRBJ2-3; 7 nucleotides match TRBD2. The V gene's germline CDR1 is MNHEY and CDR2 SMNVEV (reference sequence). V gave up 5 bases and J gave up 0 bases; unmatched junction bases: 14. The CDR3 sequence is 18 residues long.